The sequence of this TCR beta chain was determined in a study of blood T cell repertoires in COVID-19. Across the study: Samples came from the United States, Italy and Spain, spanning acute and convalescent COVID-19.

Here immunoSEQ multiplex PCR was the method, and the copy in TCRdb shows in-frame clones only, minus some. Among roughly 220,000 clones listed, 82% were seen once. There are a few counts of this clone. The sample comprised peripheral blood. The sequence was obtained from a woman older than 75 with COVID-19, enrolled during active disease.

CDR3 loop: CAWSTNGPSGGAIGELFF. The CDR3 bases are TGTGCCTGGAGTACTAACGGTCCTAGCGGGGGGGCCATCGGGGAGCTGTTTTTT. This chain connects TRBV30 to TRBJ2-2, with 12 positions matching TRBD2. The CDR3 covers 18 residues. J gave up 7 bases and V 2 bases, and 14 bases lay outside the gene matches. Germline CDR1 is GTSNPN and CDR2 is SVGIG (reference sequence).